What follows is one T cell receptor (beta chain) and its context. This sample is part of a study of blood T cell repertoires in COVID-19. V lost 8 bases to trimming and J lost 2 bases, with 12 bases between them. This CDR3 has 14 amino acids. Germline CDR1 reads ENHRY; CDR2 reads SYGVKD. Authors' processing steps: Amplification of reference gene primers provided the estimated nucleated cell counts. Measured with immunoSEQ multiplex PCR; TCRdb has only the in-frame clones, and not every one. V and J calls and clone size are those listed in that table; D and trimming were worked out from the DNA. In the table there are about 90,000 clones, approximately 80% of which are singletons.

This TCR came from a human donor in a cohort sampled during active COVID-19. The sequencing sample was made of peripheral blood. The J gene is TRBJ2-2, the V gene TRBV10-3; TRBD1 is a possible D gene (5 bases). The CDR3 is CAIGRTLNTGELFF. The CDR3 DNA reads as TGTGCCATCGGTAGGACACTTAACACCGGGGAGCTGTTTTTT.